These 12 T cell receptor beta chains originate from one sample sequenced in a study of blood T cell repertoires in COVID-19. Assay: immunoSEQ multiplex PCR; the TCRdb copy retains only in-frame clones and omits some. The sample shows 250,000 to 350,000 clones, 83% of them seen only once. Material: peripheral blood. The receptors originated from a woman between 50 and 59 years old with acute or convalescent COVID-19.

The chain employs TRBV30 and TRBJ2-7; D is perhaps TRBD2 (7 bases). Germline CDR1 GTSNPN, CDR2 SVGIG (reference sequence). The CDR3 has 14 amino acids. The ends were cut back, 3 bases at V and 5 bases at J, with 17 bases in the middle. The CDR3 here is CAWSWGGARNEQYF. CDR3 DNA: TGTGCCTGGAGCTGGGGGGGGGCGAGGAACGAGCAGTACTTC.

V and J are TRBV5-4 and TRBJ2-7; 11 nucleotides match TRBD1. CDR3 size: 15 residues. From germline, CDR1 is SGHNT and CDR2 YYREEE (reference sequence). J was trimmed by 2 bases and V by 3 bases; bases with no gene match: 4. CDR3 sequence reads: CASSSRDRGAYEQYF. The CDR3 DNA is TGTGCCAGCAGCTCCCGGGACAGGGGGGCCTACGAGCAGTACTTC.

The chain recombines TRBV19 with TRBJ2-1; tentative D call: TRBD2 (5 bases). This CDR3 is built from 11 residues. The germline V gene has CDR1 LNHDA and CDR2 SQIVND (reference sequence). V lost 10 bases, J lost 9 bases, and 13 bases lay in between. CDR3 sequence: CATTYRGEQFF. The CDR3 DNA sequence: TGTGCCACGACTTACCGGGGTGAGCAGTTCTTC.

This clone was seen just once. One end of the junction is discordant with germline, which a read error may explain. As DNA, the CDR3 is TGTGCCAGCAGCTTACTCGGGCTAGCGGGACCTGCTTTC. It specifies CASSLLGLAGPAF. This chain joins TRBV7-6 and TRBJ2-7; 9 bases fit TRBD2. The CDR3 is 13 amino acids. CDR1 and CDR2 (germline): SGHVS, FNYEAQ.

CDR3 in DNA: TGTGCCAGCAGCCAAGATCAGGAGGCCCTCTATGGCTACACCTTC. This codes for CASSQDQEALYGYTF. J is TRBJ1-2 and V is TRBV3-1 (or the pseudogene TRBV3-2); no definite D call. Germline V gene sequence: CDR1 LGHDT, CDR2 YNNKEL (reference sequence). Trimming left V 0 bases short and J 4 bases short, with 12 bases between. The CDR3 covers 15 residues.

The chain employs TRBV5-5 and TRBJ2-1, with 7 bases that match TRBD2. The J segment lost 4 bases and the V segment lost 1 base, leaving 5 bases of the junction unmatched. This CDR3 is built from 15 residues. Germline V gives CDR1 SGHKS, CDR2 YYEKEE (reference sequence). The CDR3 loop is CASSLILGRYNEQFF. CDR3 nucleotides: TGTGCCAGCAGCTTGATCCTCGGGAGGTACAATGAGCAGTTCTTC.

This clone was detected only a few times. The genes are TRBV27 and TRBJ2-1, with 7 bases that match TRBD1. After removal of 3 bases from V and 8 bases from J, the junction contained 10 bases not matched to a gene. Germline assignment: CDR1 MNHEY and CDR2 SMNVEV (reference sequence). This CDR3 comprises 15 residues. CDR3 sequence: CASSLRQGYLDEQFF. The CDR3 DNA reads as TGTGCCAGCAGTTTGAGACAGGGTTACCTCGATGAGCAGTTCTTC.

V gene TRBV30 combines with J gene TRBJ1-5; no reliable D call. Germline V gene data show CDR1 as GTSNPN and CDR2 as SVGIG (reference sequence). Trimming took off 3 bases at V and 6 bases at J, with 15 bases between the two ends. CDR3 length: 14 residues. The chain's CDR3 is CAWSPGRGSQPQHF. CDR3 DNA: TGTGCCTGGAGCCCGGGGAGAGGGTCTCAGCCCCAGCATTTT.

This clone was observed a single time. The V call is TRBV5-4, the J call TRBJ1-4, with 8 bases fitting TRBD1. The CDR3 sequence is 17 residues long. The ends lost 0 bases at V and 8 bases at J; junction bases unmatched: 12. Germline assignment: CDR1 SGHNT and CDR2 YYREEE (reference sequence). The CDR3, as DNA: TGTGCCAGCAGCTTGGACTTACCCGGACAGGGAGGAGAAAAACTGTTTTTT. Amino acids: CASSLDLPGQGGEKLFF.

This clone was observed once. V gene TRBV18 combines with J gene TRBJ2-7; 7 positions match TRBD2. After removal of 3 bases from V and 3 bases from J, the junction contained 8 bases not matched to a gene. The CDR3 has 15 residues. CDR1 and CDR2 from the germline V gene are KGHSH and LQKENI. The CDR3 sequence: CASSPPTSRDYEQYF. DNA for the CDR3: TGTGCCAGCTCACCCCCGACTAGCAGAGACTACGAGCAGTACTTC. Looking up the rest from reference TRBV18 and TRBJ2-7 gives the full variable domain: NAGVMQNPRHLVRRRGQEARLRCSPMKGHSHVYWYRQLPEEGLKFMVYLQKENIIDESGMPKERFSAEFPKEGPSILRIQQVVRGDSAAYFCASSPPTSRDYEQYFGPGTRLTVT.

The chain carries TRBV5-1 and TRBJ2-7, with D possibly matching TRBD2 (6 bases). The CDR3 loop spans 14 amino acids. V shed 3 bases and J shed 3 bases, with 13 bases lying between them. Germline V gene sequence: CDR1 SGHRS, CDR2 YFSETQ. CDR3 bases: TGCGCCAGCAGCTCGGGACTGCGAGGCTACGAGCAGTACTTC. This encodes CASSSGLRGYEQYF.

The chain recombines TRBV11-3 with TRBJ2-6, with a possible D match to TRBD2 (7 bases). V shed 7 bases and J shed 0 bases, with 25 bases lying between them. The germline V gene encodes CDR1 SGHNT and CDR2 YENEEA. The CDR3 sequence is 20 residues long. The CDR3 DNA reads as TGTGCCAGCACCGAGGGGGGGTATGGGACTCCAGCCTCTGGGGCCAACGTCCTGACTTTC. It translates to CASTEGGYGTPASGANVLTF.